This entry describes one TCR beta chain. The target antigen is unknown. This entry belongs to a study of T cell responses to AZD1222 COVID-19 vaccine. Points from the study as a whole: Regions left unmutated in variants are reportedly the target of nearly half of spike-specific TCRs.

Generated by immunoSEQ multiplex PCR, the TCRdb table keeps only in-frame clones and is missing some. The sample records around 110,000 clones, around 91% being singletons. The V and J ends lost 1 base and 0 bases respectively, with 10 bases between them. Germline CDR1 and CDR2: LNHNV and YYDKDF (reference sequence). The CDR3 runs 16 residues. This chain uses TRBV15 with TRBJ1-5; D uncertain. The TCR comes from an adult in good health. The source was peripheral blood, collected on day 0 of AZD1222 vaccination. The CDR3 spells CATSRGTRYSNQPQHF. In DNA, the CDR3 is TGTGCCACCAGCAGAGGAACCAGGTATAGCAATCAGCCCCAGCATTTT. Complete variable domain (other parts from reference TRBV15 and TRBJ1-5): DAMVIQNPRYQVTQFGKPVTLSCSQTLNHNVMYWYQQKSSQAPKLLFHYYDKDFNNEADTPDNFQSRRPNTSFCFLDIRSPGLGDTAMYLCATSRGTRYSNQPQHFGDGTRLSIL.